The clone carrying this T cell receptor beta chain turned up a few times. Antigen: not known. V lost 7 bases, J lost 4 bases, and 16 bases lay in between. CDR1 and CDR2 (germline): KGHDR, SFDVKD. CDR3 size: 15 residues. The sample originates from a study of T cells in Graves' hyperthyroidism and ophthalmopathy. Points from the study as a whole: Appearing also in blood were most of the thyroid clonotypes expanded above 0.001. The model forecast ophthalmopathy, anticipating it by a median around 6.5 months before onset. Separating ophthalmopathy from stable hyperthyroidism was achieved by a 13 V-J model.

Amplified TCR beta CDR3 regions derived from RNA transcripts. Using the HTBI primer set, a first-round RT-PCR was run on the TCR CDR3. TCRdb recomputed calls from the multiplex PCR reads with MiXCR, one row per CDR3 protein. The sample carries hundreds of thousands of distinct CDR3 sequences, around 14% recorded once. The chain couples TRBV24-1 to TRBJ2-1; the D gene could be TRBD1 or TRBD2 (5 bases each). The specimen sequenced was blood. This receptor was taken from a young woman with Graves' hyperthyroidism. DNA for the CDR3: TGTGCCACCAGGGGTGGGGCAGGAGGTTACAATGAGCAGTTCTTC. Amino acid sequence: CATRGGAGGYNEQFF.